A single sample is the source of the 8 T cell receptor beta chains below, sequenced in a study of STAT5B mutations in CD4+ large granular lymphocyte leukemia. TCRdb's copy holds only in-frame clones and misses some; the assay was immunoSEQ multiplex PCR. The profile shows some 21,000 clones, over 70% of them singletons. The sample taken for sequencing was CD4+ T cells from blood buffy coats. The source of these receptors is a human donor in good health.

V and J are TRBV2 and TRBJ1-1, with 10 nucleotides matching TRBD1. V shed 6 bases and J 6 bases; nucleotides not matched to a gene: 4. The CDR3 extends over 13 amino acids. The germline gives CDR1 SNHLY, CDR2 FYNNEI. The CDR3 reads CASRGQGMAEAFF. The CDR3 DNA sequence: TGTGCCAGCAGGGGACAGGGGATGGCTGAAGCTTTCTTT.

The V call is TRBV11-3, the J call TRBJ2-7, with a weak D call TRBD2 (5 bases). Trimming pared 5 bases from V and 7 bases from J, leaving 12 bases between. The germline V gene has CDR1 SGHNT and CDR2 YENEEA. This CDR3 has 12 residues. The CDR3 loop reads CASSPPWEEQYF. In DNA form, the CDR3 reads TGTGCCAGCAGCCCGCCCTGGGAGGAGCAGTACTTC.

V gene TRBV5-1 combines with J gene TRBJ1-4; D gene uncertain. Germline V lookup: CDR1 SGHRS, CDR2 YFSETQ. CDR3 length: 18 amino acids. V dropped 4 bases and J dropped 1 base, with 20 bases sitting between them. The CDR3 spells CASSHEGGGGITNEKLFF. DNA for the CDR3: TGCGCCAGCAGCCACGAAGGCGGAGGCGGGATAACTAATGAAAAACTGTTTTTT.

The chain uses TRBV27 and TRBJ1-5; 8 positions agree with TRBD1. The CDR3 is 15 amino acids. Germline V lookup: CDR1 MNHEY, CDR2 SMNVEV (reference sequence). J gave up 7 bases and V 6 bases, and 11 bases lay outside the gene matches. CDR3 bases: TGTGCCAGCAGCCAGACAGGGGCCCGGGCACAGCCCCAGCATTTT. Its translation is CASSQTGARAQPQHF.

This clone was picked up a small number of times. V and J are TRBV5-6 and TRBJ1-2; no definite D call. CDR3 length: 15 amino acids. Germline V gene lookup returns CDR1 SGHDT and CDR2 YYEEEE. V lost 5 bases and J lost 2, with 16 bases in between. The chain's CDR3 is CASSFDGRINYGYTF. The CDR3 DNA sequence: TGTGCCAGCAGTTTTGATGGACGGATAAACTATGGCTACACCTTC. Using reference TRBV5-6 and TRBJ1-2 for the parts outside the CDR3, the full variable domain is DAGVTQSPTHLIKTRGQQVTLRCSPKSGHDTVSWYQQALGQGPQFIFQYYEEEERQRGNFPDRFSGHQFPNYSSELNVNALLLGDSALYLCASSFDGRINYGYTFGSGTRLTVV.

This clone occurred a few times. The rearrangement links TRBV29-1 to TRBJ1-1; D is uncertain. V was trimmed by 6 bases and J by 9 bases, leaving 14 bases between them. The germline V gene has CDR1 SQVTM and CDR2 ANQGSEA. This CDR3 is 11 amino acids long. The CDR3: CSVHGVGKAFF. DNA of the CDR3: TGCAGCGTCCACGGGGTGGGAAAAGCTTTCTTT. The full variable domain, with the rest looked up from reference TRBV29-1 and TRBJ1-1, is SAVISQKPSRDICQRGTSLTIQCQVDSQVTMMFWYRQQPGQSLTLIATANQGSEATYESGFVIDKFPISRPNLTFSTLTVSNMSPEDSSIYLCSVHGVGKAFFGQGTRLTVV.

The gene calls are TRBV6-1 and TRBJ2-5; 8 bases align to TRBD1. Trimming at V came to 6 bases and at J to 2 bases, leaving 8 bases not matched to a gene. Germline CDR1 and CDR2: MNHNS and SASEGT. The CDR3 covers 15 residues. In DNA form, the CDR3 reads TGTGCCAGCAGCCGGGACAGGCCACTTCAAGAGACCCAGTACTTC. This translates into CASSRDRPLQETQYF.

V gene TRBV2 combines with J gene TRBJ1-1; D gene ambiguous. Deletions cut 4 bases from V and 1 base from J, with 7 bases between. CDR1 and CDR2 from the germline V gene are SNHLY and FYNNEI. The CDR3 is made up of 13 amino acids. CDR3 sequence (DNA): TGTGCCAGCAGTGTAACGAGGAACACTGAAGCTTTCTTT. It translates to CASSVTRNTEAFF. Combining the CDR3 with reference TRBV2 and TRBJ1-1 gives the whole variable domain EPEVTQTPSHQVTQMGQEVILRCVPISNHLYFYWYRQILGQKVEFLVSFYNNEISEKSEIFDDQFSVERPDGSNFTLKIRSTKLEDSAMYFCASSVTRNTEAFFGQGTRLTVV.